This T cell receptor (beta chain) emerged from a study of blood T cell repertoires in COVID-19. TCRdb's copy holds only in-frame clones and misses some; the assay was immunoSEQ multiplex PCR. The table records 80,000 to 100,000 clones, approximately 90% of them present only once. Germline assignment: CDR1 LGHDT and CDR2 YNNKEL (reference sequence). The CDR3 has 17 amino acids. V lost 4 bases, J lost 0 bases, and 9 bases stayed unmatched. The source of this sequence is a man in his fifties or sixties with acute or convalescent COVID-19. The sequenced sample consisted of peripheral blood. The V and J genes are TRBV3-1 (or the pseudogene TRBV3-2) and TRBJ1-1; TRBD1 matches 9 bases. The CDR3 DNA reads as TGTGCCAGCAGCCCAGTCCCGGGACAGGGTTTGAACACTGAAGCTTTCTTT. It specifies CASSPVPGQGLNTEAFF.